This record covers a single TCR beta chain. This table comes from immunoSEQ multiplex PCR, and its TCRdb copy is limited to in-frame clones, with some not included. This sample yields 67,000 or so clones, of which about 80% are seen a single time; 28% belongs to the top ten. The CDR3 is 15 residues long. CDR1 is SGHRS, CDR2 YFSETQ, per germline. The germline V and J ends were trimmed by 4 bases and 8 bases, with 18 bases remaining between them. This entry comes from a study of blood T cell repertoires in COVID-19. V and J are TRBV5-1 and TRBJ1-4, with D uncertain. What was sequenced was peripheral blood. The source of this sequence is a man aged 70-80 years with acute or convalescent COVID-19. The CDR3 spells CASSGAGSREEKLFF. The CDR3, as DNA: TGCGCCAGCAGCGGAGCCGGGTCCCGGGAGGAAAAACTGTTTTTT.